These 7 T cell receptor beta chains originate from one sample sequenced in a study of blood T cell repertoires in COVID-19. TCRdb's copy holds only in-frame clones and misses some; the assay was immunoSEQ multiplex PCR. Of 200,000 to 250,000 clones listed, about 89% are singletons. Sequenced: peripheral blood. The receptors were gathered from a woman between 40 and 55 years old with acute or convalescent COVID-19.

V usage is TRBV2 and J usage is TRBJ2-7; weak D call: TRBD1 (5 bases). CDR1 SNHLY and CDR2 FYNNEI come from the germline V gene. The length of the CDR3 is 16 residues. V gave up 5 bases and J gave up 0 bases, with 17 bases separating them. The CDR3 bases are TGTGCCAGCAGTTATCCGTCCGACAGAGGCTCCTACGAGCAGTACGTC. This gives the protein CASSYPSDRGSYEQYV.

The V and J genes are TRBV7-2 and TRBJ1-5; possibly TRBD1 for D (6 bases). This CDR3 spans 15 amino acids. Trimming shortened V by 1 base and J by 1 base, and 8 bases separated the two germline ends. Germline V gene lookup returns CDR1 SGHTA and CDR2 FQGNSA. CDR3 coding DNA: TGTGCCAGCAGCTTAGTAGGGACAAGCAATCAGCCCCAGCATTTT. Residues: CASSLVGTSNQPQHF.

The rearrangement links TRBV18 to TRBJ1-1; the D gene is possibly TRBD1 (5 bases). Trimming cost V 4 bases and J 5 bases, with 17 bases left between them. CDR3 length: 15 amino acids. Germline values: CDR1 KGHSH, CDR2 LQKENI. CDR3: CASSLSSQGGTEAFF. The CDR3 nucleotides read TGTGCCAGCTCACTATCATCCCAGGGTGGAACTGAAGCTTTCTTT.

The chain is built from TRBV7-6 and TRBJ1-1; D gene ambiguous. The germline CDR1 and CDR2 sequences are SGHVS and FNYEAQ. V lost 5 bases to trimming and J lost 6 bases, with 19 bases between them. The CDR3 covers 15 residues. DNA of the CDR3: TGTGCCAGCAGCCATGAAGCACAGCCCGGGGCTGAAGCTTTCTTT. Its translation: CASSHEAQPGAEAFF.

J is TRBJ1-5 and V is TRBV4-1; TRBD1 is a possible D gene (5 bases). This CDR3 comprises 17 residues. Trimming cost V 3 bases and J 2 bases, with 17 bases left between them. Germline values: CDR1 MGHRA, CDR2 YSYEKL. CDR3 sequence reads: CASSHLPARGRNQPQHF. The CDR3, as DNA: TGCGCCAGCAGCCACCTACCCGCGCGGGGCCGCAATCAGCCCCAGCATTTT.

The chain recombines TRBV24-1 with TRBJ1-1, with D possibly TRBD1 on 5 matching bases. V was cut by 8 bases and J by 0 bases, with 15 bases left in between. This CDR3 spans 15 amino acids. CDR1 is KGHDR and CDR2 is SFDVKD in the germline V gene. CDR3 region: CATTRQLLMNTEAFF. The CDR3 DNA follows: TGTGCCACCACTAGACAGCTCCTCATGAACACTGAAGCTTTCTTT.

CDR3 in DNA: TGTGCCACCAGCATGACAGGGGACCAAGAGACCCAGTACTTC. This translates into CATSMTGDQETQYF. The chain recombines TRBV24-1 with TRBJ2-5; TRBD1 aligns across 8 bases. This CDR3 spans 14 amino acids. Trimming cost V 7 bases and J 0 bases; bases outside gene matches: 3. The germline V gene has CDR1 KGHDR and CDR2 SFDVKD.